This T cell receptor beta chain was identified in a study of cytomegalovirus exposure and HLA in healthy donors. Findings and limits, study-wide: The authors listed around 150 TCR beta chains as cytomegalovirus-associated. A later analysis reportedly found fewer N-insertions in an Asian-associated ancestry cluster than the roughly 670-donor mean. Per published accounts, TCR beta sequences correctly predicted the HLA-A and HLA-B alleles of most subjects. Researchers had no immune exposure information except CMV serostatus available.

V was pared by 1 base and J by 4 bases, with 10 bases between. Germline V CDR1 and CDR2: SEHNR, FQNEAQ (reference sequence). The length of the CDR3 is 14 residues. Both 60 Vbeta primers and 13 Jbeta primers went into the PCR. The protocol was immunoSEQ multiplex PCR, while the TCRdb copy is restricted to in-frame clones and leaves out a portion. The table shows about 180,000 clones, with 75% to 90% occurring only once. Note on this clone: The antigen is not known.

This clonotype was sampled from a boy between 2 and 10 years old in good health and CMV-seronegative. The genes are TRBV7-9 and TRBJ1-1, with a weak D call TRBD1 (6 bases). The sequenced material came from PBMCs. The CDR3 DNA is TGTGCCAGCAGCTTAGAGACCAGGGGCACTGAAGCTTTCTTT. Protein product: CASSLETRGTEAFF.